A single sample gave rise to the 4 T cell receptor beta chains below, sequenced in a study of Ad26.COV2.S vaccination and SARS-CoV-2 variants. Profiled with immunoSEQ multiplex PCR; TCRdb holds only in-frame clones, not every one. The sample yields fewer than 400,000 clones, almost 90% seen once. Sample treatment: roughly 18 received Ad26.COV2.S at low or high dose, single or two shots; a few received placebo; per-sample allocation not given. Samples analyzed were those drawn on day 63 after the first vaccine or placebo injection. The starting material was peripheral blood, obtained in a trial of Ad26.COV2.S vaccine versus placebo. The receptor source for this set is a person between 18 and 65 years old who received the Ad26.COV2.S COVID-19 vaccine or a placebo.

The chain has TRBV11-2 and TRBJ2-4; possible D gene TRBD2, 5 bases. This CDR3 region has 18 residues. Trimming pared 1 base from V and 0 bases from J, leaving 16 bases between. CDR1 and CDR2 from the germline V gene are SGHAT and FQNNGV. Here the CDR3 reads CASSLGEGRRIAKNIQYF. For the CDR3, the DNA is TGTGCCAGCAGCTTAGGAGAGGGCAGGCGAATAGCCAAAAACATTCAGTACTTC.

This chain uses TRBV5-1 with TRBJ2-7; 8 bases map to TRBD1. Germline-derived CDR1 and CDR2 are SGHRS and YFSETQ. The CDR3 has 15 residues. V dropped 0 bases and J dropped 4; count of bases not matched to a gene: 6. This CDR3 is CASSLAQGARYEQYF. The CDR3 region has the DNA TGCGCCAGCAGCTTGGCGCAGGGGGCTCGGTACGAGCAGTACTTC.

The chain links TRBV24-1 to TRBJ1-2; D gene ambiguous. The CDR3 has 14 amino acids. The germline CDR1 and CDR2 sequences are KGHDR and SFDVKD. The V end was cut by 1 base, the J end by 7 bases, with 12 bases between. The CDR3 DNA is TGTGCCACCAGTGATTTTAGATCGGTGGGTGGCTACACCTTC. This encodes CATSDFRSVGGYTF.

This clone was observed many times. The CDR3 loop reads CASSTPNNDRDTGELFF. CDR3 DNA sequence: TGTGCCAGCAGTACACCGAACAACGACAGGGACACCGGGGAGCTGTTTTTT. J is TRBJ2-2 and V is TRBV7-8; 7 bases map to TRBD1. This CDR3 has 17 amino acids. Germline CDR1 SGHVS, CDR2 FQNEAQ. V trimming: 6 bases; J trimming: 3 bases; junction bases outside the gene matches: 13. The variable domain in full, completed from reference TRBV7-8 and TRBJ2-2, reads GAGVSQSPRYKVAKRGQDVALRCDPISGHVSLFWYQQALGQGPEFLTYFQNEAQLDKSGLPSDRFFAERPEGSVSTLKIQRTQQEDSAVYLCASSTPNNDRDTGELFFGEGSRLTVL.